The entry below gives a single TCR beta chain sequence along with its context. CDR3 length: 13 residues. V lost 6 bases, J lost 3 bases, and 11 bases lay in between. Germline-derived CDR1 and CDR2 are PRHDT and FYEKMQ (reference sequence). These data originate in a study of T cell responses to AZD1222 COVID-19 vaccine. This table comes from immunoSEQ multiplex PCR, and its TCRdb copy is limited to in-frame clones, with some not included. There are tens of thousands of clones in the sample; 60% to 85% occur only once, and 25% to 30% lies in the top ten. The receptor was derived from an adult who received the MenACWY meningococcal vaccine as a control. Source: peripheral blood, taken 28 days after the second dose of the MenACWY control vaccine. The chain combines TRBV13 with TRBJ1-1; the D is unclear. Here the CDR3 reads CASSRNRYTEAFF. DNA of the CDR3: TGTGCCAGCAGTAGAAATAGGTACACTGAAGCTTTCTTT. Drawing the rest from reference TRBV13 and TRBJ1-1, the complete variable domain is AAGVIQSPRHLIKEKRETATLKCYPIPRHDTVYWYQQGPGQDPQFLISFYEKMQSDKGSIPDRFSAQQFSDYHSELNMSSLELGDSALYFCASSRNRYTEAFFGQGTRLTVV.